The 11 T cell receptor beta chains below come from one sample, sequenced in a study of cytomegalovirus exposure and HLA in healthy donors. It was with 60 Vbeta and 13 Jbeta primers that the PCR ran. The assay was immunoSEQ multiplex PCR, and TCRdb's table has in-frame clones only and misses some. The sample shows 100,000 to 150,000 clones, 65% to 85% of them seen only once. The sequenced material came from PBMCs. The receptors were gathered from a man between 45 and 60 years old in good health and CMV-seronegative.

The rearrangement links TRBV18 to TRBJ1-6; D gene unclear. This CDR3 spans 15 amino acids. With 2 bases removed from V and 9 bases from J, the gap between germline ends came to 14 bases. The V gene's germline CDR1 is KGHSH and CDR2 LQKENI. In DNA, the CDR3 is TGTGCCAGCTCACCAAAGACAACGCCAGGTTCACCCCTCCACTTT. Its protein is CASSPKTTPGSPLHF. Supplemented by reference TRBV18 and TRBJ1-6, the full variable domain reads NAGVMQNPRHLVRRRGQEARLRCSPMKGHSHVYWYRQLPEEGLKFMVYLQKENIIDESGMPKERFSAEFPKEGPSILRIQQVVRGDSAAYFCASSPKTTPGSPLHFGNGTRLTVT.

The chain recombines TRBV6-6 with TRBJ2-7, with TRBD2 identical over 12 bases. V shed 11 bases and J 4 bases; nucleotides not matched to a gene: 9. This CDR3 contains 14 residues. CDR1 and CDR2 (germline): MNHNY, SVGAGI (reference sequence). In DNA, the CDR3 is TGTGCCGCCGCCGGCCTAGCGGGAGGGTACGAGCAGTACTTC. This translates into CAAAGLAGGYEQYF.

The chain employs TRBV19 and TRBJ2-2; 7 bases are shared with TRBD1. The trim removed 6 bases at V and 7 bases at J, leaving 5 bases unmatched. The CDR3 length is 13 residues. Germline V gene lookup returns CDR1 LNHDA and CDR2 SQIVND (reference sequence). The CDR3 DNA reads TGTGCCAGTAGACCGACAGGGTACGGGGAGCTGTTTTTT. Protein: CASRPTGYGELFF.

DNA of the CDR3: TGTGCCAGCAGCTCACTTAGGGGGGGCCGTAAATCGTCCTACAATGAGCAGTTCTTC. Residues: CASSSLRGGRKSSYNEQFF. The chain combines TRBV7-9 with TRBJ2-1; D possibly corresponds to TRBD2 (7 bases). CDR3 length: 19 amino acids. V was clipped by 4 bases and J by 1 base, with 23 bases between them. CDR1 and CDR2 (germline): SEHNR, FQNEAQ (reference sequence).

This clone was seen a single time. This chain links TRBV6-1 with TRBJ2-1; D uncertain. The V gene's germline CDR1 is MNHNS and CDR2 SASEGT. Trimming took 2 bases from V and 12 from J, leaving 14 bases between them. The CDR3 consists of 13 residues. CDR3 protein: CASSEFDNSGQFF. For the CDR3, the DNA is TGTGCCAGCAGTGAATTCGATAATTCAGGGCAGTTCTTC.

CDR3 bases: TGTGCCAGCAGGTCGGCAGGGGCTAGGTACGAGCAGTACTTC. Its translation: CASRSAGARYEQYF. The chain uses TRBV7-9 and TRBJ2-7, with a weak D call TRBD1 (6 bases). Germline-derived CDR1 and CDR2 are SEHNR and FQNEAQ (reference sequence). This CDR3 comprises 14 residues. V lost 6 bases to trimming and J lost 4 bases, with 16 bases between them.

This clone occurred once. This chain links TRBV6-6 with TRBJ2-2; D ambiguous. CDR3 size: 15 residues. Trimming removed 4 bases at V and 1 base at J, with 10 bases between. In germline, CDR1 is MNHNY, CDR2 SVGAGI (reference sequence). CDR3 in amino acids: CASSSPTMNTGELFF. DNA of the CDR3: TGTGCCAGCAGTTCCCCGACAATGAACACCGGGGAGCTGTTTTTT.

The chain joins TRBV29-1 to TRBJ1-2; TRBD1 matches 8 bases. The CDR3 is 11 residues long. Germline CDR1 SQVTM, CDR2 ANQGSEA. V lost 8 bases and J lost 6; bases outside the gene matches: 5. The DNA for the CDR3 is TGCAGCTCACAGGGGGAGGATGGCTACACCTTC. As protein: CSSQGEDGYTF. The complete variable domain, with remaining parts taken from reference TRBV29-1 and TRBJ1-2, reads SAVISQKPSRDICQRGTSLTIQCQVDSQVTMMFWYRQQPGQSLTLIATANQGSEATYESGFVIDKFPISRPNLTFSTLTVSNMSPEDSSIYLCSSQGEDGYTFGSGTRLTVV.

The V call is TRBV19, the J call TRBJ2-7; TRBD2 matches 11 bases. Germline CDR1 reads LNHDA; CDR2 reads SQIVND (reference sequence). The CDR3 contains 16 residues. Trimming at V came to 4 bases and at J to 6 bases, leaving 11 bases not matched to a gene. The CDR3: CASSTSLAGGPREQYF. The CDR3 DNA sequence: TGTGCCAGTAGTACCTCTCTAGCGGGAGGCCCTCGCGAGCAGTACTTC.

This rearrangement joins TRBV9 to TRBJ2-3; D perhaps matches TRBD2 (5 bases). V lost 0 bases, J lost 4 bases, and 18 bases lay in between. The CDR3 has 17 amino acids. The germline gives CDR1 SGDLS, CDR2 YYNGEE. The DNA of the CDR3 is TGTGCCAGCAGCGTAGGCCAGAATCGGGGTAGGGCAGATACGCAGTATTTT. As protein: CASSVGQNRGRADTQYF.

This clone was found once. An end of the junction differs from the germline gene, which may be a read error. The rearrangement links TRBV5-6 to TRBJ1-6; D gene ambiguous. Germline V gene sequence: CDR1 SGHDT, CDR2 YYEEEE. There are 15 residues in the CDR3. In DNA, the CDR3 is TGTGCCGGCAGCTTCGGAGTAATGAACTTTACACCCCTCCACTTT. Its protein is CAGSFGVMNFTPLHF.